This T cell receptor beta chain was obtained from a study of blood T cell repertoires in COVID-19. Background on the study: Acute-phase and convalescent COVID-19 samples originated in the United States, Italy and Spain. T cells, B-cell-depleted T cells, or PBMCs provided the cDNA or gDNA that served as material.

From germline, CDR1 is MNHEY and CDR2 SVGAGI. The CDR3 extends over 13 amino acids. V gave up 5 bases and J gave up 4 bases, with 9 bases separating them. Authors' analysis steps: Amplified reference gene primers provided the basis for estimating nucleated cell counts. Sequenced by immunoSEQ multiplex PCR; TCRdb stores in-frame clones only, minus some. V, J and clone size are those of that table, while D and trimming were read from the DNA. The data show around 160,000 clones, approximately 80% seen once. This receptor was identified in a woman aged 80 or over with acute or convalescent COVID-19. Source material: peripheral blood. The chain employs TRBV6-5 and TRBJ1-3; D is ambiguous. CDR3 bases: TGTGCCAGCAGTCAACCGACAGGAAACACCATATATTTT. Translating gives CASSQPTGNTIYF.